The 25 T cell receptor beta chains reported below all come from one sample, sequenced in a study of PD-1 blockade in classical Hodgkin lymphoma. Every single patient, without exception, relapsed after autologous stem cell transplantation, and brentuximab vedotin exposure varied. The data were produced by immunoSEQ multiplex PCR, yet TCRdb's version contains in-frame clones alone and is incomplete. The sample has 35,000 to 45,000 clones; over 55% are singletons. The sample in question was peripheral blood mononuclear cells (PBMCs), obtained at baseline. The receptor set was obtained from a human donor with classical Hodgkin lymphoma.

The rearrangement links TRBV4-3 to TRBJ2-1, with 7 positions matching TRBD2. Germline V CDR1 and CDR2: LGHNA, YSLEER. The CDR3 is 13 amino acids. V lost 6 bases to trimming and J lost 13 bases; unmatched junction nucleotides: 12. As DNA, the CDR3 is TGCGCCAGCAGTGTTGCACCGGGACTACCTCAGTTCTTC. Translated, it gives CASSVAPGLPQFF.

The rearrangement links TRBV5-1 to TRBJ2-7; D gene uncertain. Between the trimmed V and J ends, which lost 0 bases and 2 bases, there was a span of 6 bases. The V gene's germline CDR1 is SGHRS and CDR2 YFSETQ. This CDR3 spans 13 amino acids. The CDR3 protein is CASSLDRPYEQYF. In nucleotides, the CDR3 is TGCGCCAGCAGCTTGGATAGGCCCTACGAGCAGTACTTC.

This chain links TRBV15 with TRBJ1-5; 8 bases agree with TRBD1. J gave up 7 bases and V 1 base, and 6 bases lay outside the gene matches. The germline gives CDR1 LNHNV, CDR2 YYDKDF (reference sequence). This CDR3 comprises 15 residues. The CDR3 here is CATSRGQGLGQPQHF. Here the CDR3 DNA reads TGTGCCACCAGCAGAGGACAGGGGCTGGGACAGCCCCAGCATTTT.

This clone showed up just once. V usage is TRBV5-1 and J usage is TRBJ1-4, with D hard to call. CDR1 is SGHRS and CDR2 is YFSETQ in the germline V gene. V was trimmed by 5 bases and J by 0 bases, leaving 8 bases between them. CDR3 length: 14 amino acids. CDR3 in amino acids: CASSLRATNEKLFF. CDR3 nucleotide sequence: TGCGCCAGCAGTCTCAGAGCAACTAATGAAAAACTGTTTTTT.

V usage is TRBV6-5 and J usage is TRBJ1-4, with D perhaps TRBD1 (5 bases). V was shortened by 4 bases and J by 8 bases, with 17 bases between the two germline ends. The CDR3 consists of 15 residues. The germline V gene encodes CDR1 MNHEY and CDR2 SVGAGI. CDR3 in amino acids: CASSSLAGSREKLFF. DNA of the CDR3: TGTGCCAGCAGTTCTCTCGCAGGGAGTAGGGAAAAACTGTTTTTT.

CDR3 region: CASSAPDGGANVLTF. The CDR3, as DNA: TGTGCCAGCAGTGCCCCAGATGGGGGGGCCAACGTCCTGACTTTC. The chain uses TRBV2 and TRBJ2-6; D remains ambiguous. The germline V gene encodes CDR1 SNHLY and CDR2 FYNNEI. The CDR3 is made up of 15 amino acids. Trimming removed 4 bases at V and 4 bases at J, with 11 bases between.

In this sample, this clone is medium-sized (0.01 to 0.1%). The V call is TRBV27, the J call TRBJ1-4, with TRBD1 as a possible D gene (5 bases). The V gene lost 3 bases and the J gene lost 11 bases, with 10 bases spanning the gap. Germline lookup yields CDR1 MNHEY and CDR2 SMNVEV (reference sequence). The length of the CDR3 is 12 residues. The CDR3 loop reads CASSFEEGKLFF. The CDR3 DNA follows: TGTGCCAGCAGTTTTGAAGAGGGGAAACTGTTTTTT.

The V gene is TRBV5-4, the J gene TRBJ2-2; 7 nucleotides line up with TRBD2. The CDR3 spans 17 residues. After removal of 2 bases from V and 8 bases from J, the junction contained 15 bases not matched to a gene. The germline CDR1 and CDR2 sequences are SGHNT and YYREEE (reference sequence). CDR3 in DNA: TGTGCCAGCAGCTTCGGGATGGGGACTACCTCCCCGGGGGAGCTGTTTTTT. Translated, it gives CASSFGMGTTSPGELFF.

The chain is built from TRBV7-8 and TRBJ2-5; TRBD2 is a possible D gene (7 bases). Germline-derived CDR1 and CDR2 are SGHVS and FQNEAQ. V lost 0 bases to trimming and J lost 5 bases, with 13 bases between them. The CDR3 runs to 15 residues. CDR3 in amino acids: CASSLAKGGGETQYF. The CDR3 coding sequence is TGTGCCAGCAGCTTAGCCAAGGGGGGGGGCGAGACCCAGTACTTC.

In this sample, this clone turned up a few times. The chain recombines TRBV28 with TRBJ1-1; no clear D gene. V was clipped by 6 bases and J by 1 base, with 9 bases between them. The CDR3 consists of 13 residues. The germline gives CDR1 MDHEN, CDR2 SYDVKM. The CDR3 region is CASRFGPNTEAFF. Here the CDR3 DNA reads TGTGCCAGCAGGTTTGGGCCGAACACTGAAGCTTTCTTT.

V gene TRBV5-1 combines with J gene TRBJ2-7; TRBD1 might be the D (5 bases). V lost 2 bases, J lost 4 bases, and 10 bases lay in between. The CDR3 length is 13 residues. Germline lookup yields CDR1 SGHRS and CDR2 YFSETQ. The CDR3 nucleotides read TGCGCCAGCAGCTTCGGCAGGGCTTACGAGCAGTACTTC. Translated, it gives CASSFGRAYEQYF.

The rearrangement uses TRBV7-9 and TRBJ2-1; possible D gene TRBD1, 5 bases. There are 11 residues in the CDR3. Germline V gene data show CDR1 as SEHNR and CDR2 as FQNEAQ (reference sequence). Trimming removed 2 bases at V and 16 bases at J, with 12 bases between. The CDR3 coding sequence is TGTGCCAGCAGCTTATCCCAGGGTATCTTCTTC. It encodes CASSLSQGIFF.

V and J are TRBV19 and TRBJ1-5, with 8 positions matching TRBD1. V lost 6 bases to trimming and J lost 4 bases; unmatched junction nucleotides: 5. CDR1 and CDR2 (germline): LNHDA, SQIVND (reference sequence). The CDR3 length is 14 residues. The CDR3 spells CASSTTGGNQPQHF. CDR3 in DNA: TGTGCCAGTAGCACAACAGGGGGGAATCAGCCCCAGCATTTT.

The V call is TRBV28, the J call TRBJ2-7, with D perhaps matching TRBD1 (6 bases). This CDR3 has 15 amino acids. V was trimmed by 3 bases and J by 0 bases, leaving 12 bases between them. The germline gives CDR1 MDHEN, CDR2 SYDVKM. The CDR3 coding sequence is TGTGCCAGCAGTTTGGGGACATCTAGCTCCTACGAGCAGTACTTC. Translation gives CASSLGTSSSYEQYF.

The gene calls are TRBV6-1 and TRBJ1-1, with unresolved D. Trimming took off 5 bases at V and 8 bases at J, with 9 bases between the two ends. Germline CDR1 is MNHNS and CDR2 is SASEGT. The CDR3 length is 11 residues. CDR3 sequence (DNA): TGTGCCAGCAGTTATCCCAGAGAAGCTTTCTTT. Its translation: CASSYPREAFF.

The chain employs TRBV27 and TRBJ2-5; weak D call: TRBD2 (6 bases). The CDR3 spans 14 residues. V was shortened by 5 bases and J by 5 bases, with 15 bases between the two germline ends. Germline assignment: CDR1 MNHEY and CDR2 SMNVEV (reference sequence). The CDR3 loop is CASSEQRVRETQYF. CDR3 coding DNA: TGTGCCAGCAGTGAGCAGCGGGTTCGTGAGACCCAGTACTTC.

The rearrangement uses TRBV2 and TRBJ2-7; 8 bases align to TRBD2. The CDR3 sequence is 15 residues long. The germline CDR1 and CDR2 sequences are SNHLY and FYNNEI. The junction had 7 bases not matched to a gene; V was cut back by 3 bases and J by 3 bases. The CDR3 loop is CASSEAAGGGYEQYF. The CDR3 nucleotides are TGTGCCAGCAGTGAGGCTGCGGGGGGAGGCTACGAGCAGTACTTC.

This clone was seen a few times. V is TRBV5-4 and J is TRBJ2-5, with 14 nucleotides matching TRBD2. Trimming took 3 bases from V and 3 from J; bases not matched to a gene: 1. The germline V gene encodes CDR1 SGHNT and CDR2 YYREEE (reference sequence). The CDR3 length is 15 residues. CDR3: CASSWGLAGEETQYF. The CDR3, as DNA: TGTGCCAGCAGCTGGGGACTAGCGGGGGAAGAGACCCAGTACTTC.

V usage is TRBV30 and J usage is TRBJ2-7; weak D call: TRBD2 (5 bases). The germline gives CDR1 GTSNPN, CDR2 SVGIG (reference sequence). This CDR3 has 12 residues. Trimming left V 3 bases short and J 5 bases short, with 11 bases between. CDR3 residues: CAWSVLGHEQYF. The CDR3, as DNA: TGTGCCTGGAGCGTACTAGGCCACGAGCAGTACTTC.

The chain has TRBV9 and TRBJ2-1; tentatively, D is TRBD2 (6 bases). V was cut by 0 bases and J by 6 bases, with 10 bases left in between. Germline assignment: CDR1 SGDLS and CDR2 YYNGEE. The CDR3 is 14 amino acids. CDR3 in amino acids: CASSVGGVPNEQFF. The DNA for the CDR3 is TGTGCCAGCAGCGTAGGCGGGGTCCCCAATGAGCAGTTCTTC. The full variable domain, rest sourced from reference TRBV9 and TRBJ2-1, is DSGVTQTPKHLITATGQRVTLRCSPRSGDLSVYWYQQSLDQGLQFLIQYYNGEERAKGNILERFSAQQFPDLHSELNLSSLELGDSALYFCASSVGGVPNEQFFGPGTRLTVL.

This clone was observed a handful of times. The chain has TRBV20-1 and TRBJ1-2; D is unclear. Germline-derived CDR1 and CDR2 are DFQATT and SNEGSKA (reference sequence). The CDR3 loop spans 11 amino acids. V was pared by 6 bases and J by 2 bases, with 7 bases between. The CDR3 DNA reads as TGCAGTGCAGGAACCAACTATGGCTACACCTTC. This sequence encodes CSAGTNYGYTF.

This chain links TRBV27 with TRBJ2-3, with D unclear. Trimming left V 5 bases short and J 6 bases short, with 9 bases between. CDR1 is MNHEY and CDR2 is SMNVEV in the germline V gene (reference sequence). The CDR3 length is 12 residues. The CDR3 DNA is TGTGCCAGCAGTATCCCCTACGATACGCAGTATTTT. Its protein product is CASSIPYDTQYF.

CDR3 sequence reads: CASQGHFSYEQYF. The CDR3 coding sequence is TGTGCCAGTCAGGGACACTTCTCCTACGAGCAGTACTTC. The chain has TRBV10-3 and TRBJ2-7; a possible D gene is TRBD1 (6 bases). Trimming removed 10 bases from V and 0 bases from J, with 13 bases in between. The CDR3 has 13 amino acids. CDR1 is ENHRY and CDR2 is SYGVKD in the germline V gene.

The CDR3 spells CASSLGTESYEQYF. CDR3 DNA sequence: TGTGCCAGCAGCTTAGGGACGGAATCCTACGAGCAGTACTTC. This rearrangement joins TRBV7-3 to TRBJ2-7; D tentatively fits TRBD1 or TRBD2 (5 bases each). This CDR3 spans 14 amino acids. Trimming stripped 2 bases from V and 1 base from J, with 9 bases between. Germline values: CDR1 SGHTA, CDR2 FQGTGA. Full variable domain (remainder filled in from reference TRBV7-3 and TRBJ2-7): GAGVSQTPSNKVTEKGKYVELRCDPISGHTALYWYRQSLGQGPEFLIYFQGTGAADDSGLPNDRFFAVRPEGSVSTLKIQRTERGDSAVYLCASSLGTESYEQYFGPGTRLTVT.

This clone was seen a few times. CDR3 protein: CASSAWAGEYNEQFF. CDR3 DNA sequence: TGTGCCAGCAGTGCTTGGGCAGGAGAGTACAATGAGCAGTTCTTC. The rearrangement links TRBV6-4 to TRBJ2-1; D unclear. This CDR3 comprises 15 residues. CDR1 and CDR2 from the germline V gene are MRHNA and SNTAGT. V lost 4 bases to trimming and J lost 4 bases, with 14 bases between them.